A single sample is the source of the 7 T cell receptor beta chains below, sequenced in a study of OX40 agonist ivuxolimab in advanced cancers. Using immunoSEQ multiplex PCR, the repertoire was profiled, and TCRdb retains in-frame clones only, with some absent. Here the sample spans some 58,000 clones, about nine tenths being singletons. Material: CD4+ or CD8+ T cells sorted from blood, obtained in a trial of the OX40 agonist ivuxolimab. The receptor set was obtained from an adult with an advanced solid tumor such as melanoma, head and neck, liver or kidney cancer.

The CDR3 DNA is TGTGCCAGTAGTATGGGGACTGTCCCAGCCCAGCATTTT. The encoded protein is CASSMGTVPAQHF. The rearrangement joins TRBV19 to TRBJ1-5; maybe TRBD1 (5 bases). The CDR3 is 13 residues long. CDR1 and CDR2 (germline): LNHDA, SQIVND (reference sequence). With 3 bases removed from V and 11 bases from J, the gap between germline ends came to 14 bases.

The chain combines TRBV5-6 with TRBJ2-2; perhaps TRBD2 as D (6 bases). The germline V gene encodes CDR1 SGHDT and CDR2 YYEEEE. This CDR3 region has 15 residues. The germline V and J ends were trimmed by 5 bases and 7 bases, with 18 bases remaining between them. The DNA for the CDR3 is TGTGCCAGCAGTCAGGGACTGCCATATTTCGGGGAGCTGTTTTTT. It is translated as CASSQGLPYFGELFF.

V is TRBV29-1 and J is TRBJ1-4; D call uncertain. Germline V gene sequence: CDR1 SQVTM, CDR2 ANQGSEA. Between the trimmed V and J ends, which lost 4 bases and 0 bases, there was a span of 9 bases. This CDR3 spans 14 amino acids. This CDR3 is CSVGSFATNEKLFF. The CDR3 bases are TGCAGCGTTGGGTCGTTTGCAACTAATGAAAAACTGTTTTTT.

The chain uses TRBV15 and TRBJ2-1, with D possibly matching TRBD2 (5 bases). The CDR3 sequence is 17 residues long. CDR1 is LNHNV, CDR2 YYDKDF, per germline (reference sequence). V lost 0 bases and J lost 0, with 12 bases in between. This chain's CDR3 is CATSRDSGLSSYNEQFF. The DNA for the CDR3 is TGTGCCACCAGCAGAGATAGTGGACTCAGCTCCTACAATGAGCAGTTCTTC.

The chain employs TRBV5-3 and TRBJ2-7; D is unclear. TRBV5-3 is annotated as an ORF whose role is uncertain. This CDR3 region has 12 residues. Trimming stripped 0 bases from V and 4 bases from J, with 5 bases between. The CDR3, as DNA: TGTGCCAGAAGCTTGGCGAGATACGAGCAGTACTTC. Protein product: CARSLARYEQYF.

The chain is built from TRBV19 and TRBJ2-7; a weak D match, TRBD1 (5 bases). V gave up 5 bases and J gave up 1 base, with 9 bases separating them. There are 13 residues in the CDR3. Germline V gene data show CDR1 as LNHDA and CDR2 as SQIVND (reference sequence). In DNA form, the CDR3 reads TGTGCCAGTAGTGATCAGGGTTCCTACGAGCAGTACTTC. Its protein is CASSDQGSYEQYF.

V and J are TRBV5-4 and TRBJ2-1; weak D call: TRBD1 (5 bases). Trimming removed 4 bases from V and 0 bases from J, with 14 bases in between. The CDR3 extends over 16 amino acids. Looked up from germline, CDR1 is SGHNT and CDR2 is YYREEE (reference sequence). The CDR3 region is CASSLRRQSSYNEQFF. In nucleotides, the CDR3 is TGTGCCAGCAGCCTACGGCGACAGAGCTCCTACAATGAGCAGTTCTTC.